This T cell receptor beta chain appears in the sequencing data of a study of shared clonotypes between healthy human individuals. This CDR3 has 17 amino acids. V gave up 1 base and J gave up 5 bases; unmatched junction bases: 11. Per germline, CDR1 MGHRA and CDR2 YSYEKL. Clones were sequenced by immunoSEQ multiplex PCR, and TCRdb holds only the in-frame ones, with some missing. The table has 550,000 to 700,000 clones, about 80% seen once. This clone was seen only a few times. The genes are TRBV4-1 and TRBJ2-7, with 10 bases aligning to TRBD2. This TCR was sampled from a woman in her 30s in good health. The sequenced sample was memory CD4+ T cells sorted from blood. As to subset: CD45RA-negative fraction. This chain's CDR3 is CASSQAKGLAKTHEQYF. For the CDR3, the DNA is TGCGCCAGCAGCCAAGCAAAGGGACTAGCGAAAACCCACGAGCAGTACTTC.